This passage covers 29 T cell receptor beta chains from one sample sequenced in a study of shared clonotypes between healthy human individuals. Profiling relied on immunoSEQ multiplex PCR, and the TCRdb table lists in-frame clones only, not all of them. The repertoire holds about 2 million clones, with approximately 94% as singletons. CD8 cells regarded as naive lacked CD45RO, were positively chosen for CCR7, and omitted terminally differentiated effector memory CD45RA+ cells. The sample comprised naive CD8+ T cells sorted from blood. Receptor source: a man younger than 35 in good health.

The chain combines TRBV25-1 with TRBJ2-1; 7 nucleotides match TRBD2. Losses at the gene ends were 1 base for V and 3 bases for J; bases not matched to a gene: 3. Germline CDR1 and CDR2: MGHDK and SYGVNS. This CDR3 region has 15 residues. CDR3 in amino acids: CASSELGTNYNEQFF. The DNA of the CDR3 is TGTGCCAGCAGTGAATTGGGGACTAACTACAATGAGCAGTTCTTC.

The rearrangement joins TRBV7-8 to TRBJ2-2, with D tentatively TRBD2 (5 bases). Germline values: CDR1 SGHVS, CDR2 FQNEAQ. The CDR3 length is 15 residues. Trimming removed 5 bases from V and 0 bases from J, with 10 bases in between. The CDR3 sequence: CASSQPGTNTGELFF. CDR3 bases: TGTGCCAGCAGCCAACCGGGGACGAACACCGGGGAGCTGTTTTTT.

The chain is built from TRBV11-1 and TRBJ2-2; TRBD2 matches at 8 bases. The CDR3 sequence is 14 residues long. Germline V gene sequence: CDR1 SGHAT, CDR2 FQDESV (reference sequence). J lost 8 bases, V lost 4 bases, and 6 bases had no gene match. CDR3 protein: CASSWGLEIGELFF. CDR3 bases: TGTGCCAGCAGCTGGGGACTAGAGATAGGGGAGCTGTTTTTT.

This rearrangement joins TRBV6-5 to TRBJ2-7; D possibly corresponds to TRBD2 (6 bases). CDR3 length: 13 amino acids. Germline V gene lookup returns CDR1 MNHEY and CDR2 SVGAGI. Trimming took off 5 bases at V and 7 bases at J, with 15 bases between the two ends. The CDR3 loop reads CASSPGGSLEQYF. CDR3 nucleotides: TGTGCCAGCAGTCCCGGGGGATCTTTAGAGCAGTACTTC.

This chain connects TRBV18 to TRBJ2-1, with D perhaps matching TRBD2 (5 bases). This CDR3 has 14 amino acids. The germline V and J ends were trimmed by 4 bases and 4 bases, with 11 bases remaining between them. Germline V CDR1 and CDR2: KGHSH, LQKENI. CDR3 sequence (DNA): TGTGCCAGCTCACTAGGACTGGATTACAATGAGCAGTTCTTC. Translating gives CASSLGLDYNEQFF. Full variable domain (rest looked up from reference TRBV18 and TRBJ2-1): NAGVMQNPRHLVRRRGQEARLRCSPMKGHSHVYWYRQLPEEGLKFMVYLQKENIIDESGMPKERFSAEFPKEGPSILRIQQVVRGDSAAYFCASSLGLDYNEQFFGPGTRLTVL.

CDR3 loop: CASSSQSLAGQETQYF. CDR3 nucleotide sequence: TGTGCCAGCAGCTCCCAAAGCCTAGCGGGGCAAGAGACCCAGTACTTC. The J gene is TRBJ2-5, the V gene TRBV7-9, with 9 bases identical to TRBD2. The germline V gene has CDR1 SEHNR and CDR2 FQNEAQ (reference sequence). This CDR3 region has 16 residues. V shed 4 bases and J 2 bases; nucleotides not matched to a gene: 8.

A note on this clone: Relative to the germline gene, one junction end is altered; a read error may explain this. The gene calls are TRBV7-7 and TRBJ2-5, with 7 bases aligning to TRBD2. The CDR3 spans 15 residues. CDR1 SSHAT and CDR2 FNYEAQ come from the germline V gene (reference sequence). The CDR3 DNA reads TGTGCTAGCAGCTTCCGACTAGCCGGCCAAGAGACCCAGTACTTC. As protein: CASSFRLAGQETQYF.

CDR3 loop: CASVDRESYNEQFF. The CDR3 DNA sequence: TGTGCCAGTGTCGACAGGGAGTCCTACAATGAGCAGTTCTTC. The chain links TRBV19 to TRBJ2-1, with 7 bases lining up with TRBD1. In germline, CDR1 is LNHDA, CDR2 SQIVND (reference sequence). After removal of 8 bases from V and 1 base from J, the junction contained 5 bases not matched to a gene. CDR3 length: 14 amino acids.

This chain joins TRBV5-1 and TRBJ2-3, with D tentatively TRBD2 (6 bases). The CDR3 sequence is 15 residues long. The V gene lost 2 bases and the J gene lost 2 bases, with 12 bases spanning the gap. Germline V gene data show CDR1 as SGHRS and CDR2 as YFSETQ. CDR3 nucleotide sequence: TGCGCCAGCAGCTTCGACACGGGGGTCACAGATACGCAGTATTTT. It encodes CASSFDTGVTDTQYF.

J is TRBJ2-5 and V is TRBV7-6; D is possibly TRBD1 (5 bases). The CDR3 is 15 residues long. Trimming removed 1 base at V and 3 bases at J, with 12 bases between. Germline CDR1 SGHVS, CDR2 FNYEAQ. Written as DNA, the CDR3 is TGTGCCAGCAGCTTAGGTCCAGGGAAGGAAGAGACCCAGTACTTC. Its translation: CASSLGPGKEETQYF.

In the case of this clone: The same CDR3 arises from other DNA sequences in this sample as well. The chain couples TRBV7-9 to TRBJ2-7; weak D call: TRBD1 (5 bases). The CDR3 is 13 residues long. Trimming left V 1 base short and J 3 bases short, with 7 bases between. In germline, CDR1 is SEHNR, CDR2 FQNEAQ (reference sequence). This chain's CDR3 is CASSLETDYEQYF. As DNA, the CDR3 is TGTGCCAGCAGCTTAGAGACAGACTACGAGCAGTACTTC.

This clone has only one observation. The rearrangement uses TRBV27 and TRBJ2-3; 7 nucleotides agree with TRBD2. V gave up 5 bases and J gave up 4 bases; unmatched junction bases: 6. Germline V lookup: CDR1 MNHEY, CDR2 SMNVEV (reference sequence). CDR3 length: 14 residues. CDR3 sequence: CASSLTSVSDTQYF. DNA for the CDR3: TGTGCCAGCAGTCTAACTAGCGTCTCAGATACGCAGTATTTT.

The chain joins TRBV6-5 to TRBJ2-2; a possible D gene is TRBD1 (6 bases). CDR1 and CDR2 (germline): MNHEY, SVGAGI. CDR3 length: 14 amino acids. The V and J ends lost 6 bases and 1 base respectively, with 9 bases between them. CDR3 loop: CASRMTGNTGELFF. Written as DNA, the CDR3 is TGTGCCAGCAGGATGACAGGGAACACCGGGGAGCTGTTTTTT.

CDR3 region: CASSLGGSALEQYF. The DNA for the CDR3 is TGTGCCAGCAGCTTGGGGGGTAGCGCGCTCGAGCAGTACTTC. The chain couples TRBV5-4 to TRBJ2-7, with a tentative D call TRBD2 (5 bases). Deletions cut 0 bases from V and 6 bases from J, with 13 bases between. This CDR3 is 14 amino acids long. The germline gives CDR1 SGHNT, CDR2 YYREEE (reference sequence).

The table lists this clone with a count of one. A read error may produce the germline difference seen at one junction end. The DNA of the CDR3 is TGTGCTAGCAGCTTGACCCGGACTAGCGGCGAGCAGTACTTC. Its translation: CASSLTRTSGEQYF. The chain is built from TRBV7-7 and TRBJ2-7; TRBD2 matches at 10 bases. CDR3 length: 14 residues. Looked up from germline, CDR1 is SSHAT and CDR2 is FNYEAQ (reference sequence).

The chain is built from TRBV30 and TRBJ2-6; D is possibly TRBD1 (6 bases). The CDR3 totals 15 residues. Trimming stripped 5 bases from V and 1 base from J, with 12 bases between. Per germline, CDR1 GTSNPN and CDR2 SVGIG (reference sequence). CDR3 residues: CAWDDQGSGANVLTF. As DNA, the CDR3 is TGTGCCTGGGACGACCAGGGGTCTGGGGCCAACGTCCTGACTTTC.

This clone is a singleton in its sample. The chain combines TRBV5-6 with TRBJ2-7, with D hard to call. The CDR3 extends over 17 amino acids. The germline V gene has CDR1 SGHDT and CDR2 YYEEEE. V lost 0 bases and J 0 bases, leaving 16 bases between the germline ends. CDR3 sequence (DNA): TGTGCCAGCAGCTTGGGCCCTTTTACGGAAGACTCCTACGAGCAGTACTTC. Protein sequence: CASSLGPFTEDSYEQYF.

A note on this clone: This sample also contains other DNA sequences that code for the same CDR3. The chain is built from TRBV6-5 and TRBJ2-7; TRBD2 might be the D (6 bases). This CDR3 is 15 amino acids long. The V gene lost 2 bases and the J gene lost 0 bases, with 11 bases spanning the gap. Germline assignment: CDR1 MNHEY and CDR2 SVGAGI. For the CDR3, the DNA is TGTGCCAGCAGTTACGGCGGGGCGAGCTCCTACGAGCAGTACTTC. This codes for CASSYGGASSYEQYF.

With respect to this clone: Other DNA sequences in this specimen translate into the identical CDR3. The chain couples TRBV19 to TRBJ2-3, with a possible D match to TRBD2 (6 bases). V lost 3 bases and J 6 bases, leaving 10 bases between the germline ends. The CDR3 runs 13 residues. CDR1 is LNHDA, CDR2 SQIVND, per germline (reference sequence). CDR3 nucleotides: TGTGCCAGTAGTATCGGAGGGTTGGATACGCAGTATTTT. As protein: CASSIGGLDTQYF. The complete variable domain, with remaining parts taken from reference TRBV19 and TRBJ2-3, reads DGGITQSPKYLFRKEGQNVTLSCEQNLNHDAMYWYRQDPGQGLRLIYYSQIVNDFQKGDIAEGYSVSREKKESFPLTVTSAQKNPTAFYLCASSIGGLDTQYFGPGTRLTVL.

This rearrangement joins TRBV27 to TRBJ2-1; D is possibly TRBD2 (6 bases). In germline, CDR1 is MNHEY, CDR2 SMNVEV (reference sequence). Trimming took off 1 base at V and 3 bases at J, with 13 bases between the two ends. The CDR3 is 16 amino acids. This CDR3 reads CASSLYPGVGYNEQFF. The DNA for the CDR3 is TGTGCCAGCAGTTTATATCCGGGAGTAGGCTACAATGAGCAGTTCTTC.

The rearrangement joins TRBV9 to TRBJ2-7, with 10 bases lining up with TRBD1. With 7 bases clipped from V and 6 bases from J, the junction kept 4 bases outside the gene matches. CDR3 length equals 12 residues. Germline CDR1 is SGDLS and CDR2 is YYNGEE. The CDR3 region has the DNA TGTGCCAGCCGAGGACAGGGGGGCGAGCAGTACTTC. Translation gives CASRGQGGEQYF.

This chain connects TRBV10-3 to TRBJ2-1; D is tentatively TRBD1 or TRBD2 (5 bases each). Per the germline V gene, CDR1 is ENHRY and CDR2 is SYGVKD. V shed 3 bases and J shed 0 bases, with 12 bases lying between them. This CDR3 contains 16 residues. The CDR3 region has the DNA TGTGCCATCAGTGACCCAGCAGGGAGCTCCTACAATGAGCAGTTCTTC. As protein: CAISDPAGSSYNEQFF.

The CDR3 DNA reads as TGTGCCAGTAGTTTCCTAGGACTAGAAGTGTTCTTC. Translating gives CASSFLGLEVFF. The V and J genes are TRBV19 and TRBJ2-1, with 7 bases that match TRBD2. The CDR3 spans 12 residues. Germline lookup yields CDR1 LNHDA and CDR2 SQIVND (reference sequence). J lost 15 bases, V lost 5 bases, and 10 bases had no gene match.

V and J are TRBV4-1 and TRBJ1-4, with D unclear. The CDR3 has 16 residues. Trimming left V 0 bases short and J 6 bases short, with 14 bases between. CDR1 and CDR2 from the germline V gene are MGHRA and YSYEKL. The CDR3 bases are TGCGCCAGCAGCCAAGACTCGGCAGCTCTTTATGAAAAACTGTTTTTT. This gives the protein CASSQDSAALYEKLFF.

This chain links TRBV7-8 with TRBJ2-7, with D possibly matching TRBD1 (6 bases). The V gene's germline CDR1 is SGHVS and CDR2 FQNEAQ. V shed 5 bases and J shed 3 bases, with 17 bases lying between them. The CDR3 spans 15 residues. CDR3 nucleotide sequence: TGTGCCAGCAGCCAGGCACAGGGAGTAATCTACGAGCAGTACTTC. This codes for CASSQAQGVIYEQYF.

The J gene is TRBJ1-1, the V gene TRBV7-9; D remains ambiguous. V was trimmed by 5 bases and J by 6 bases, leaving 19 bases between them. This CDR3 contains 15 residues. CDR1 SEHNR and CDR2 FQNEAQ come from the germline V gene (reference sequence). The CDR3 region has the DNA TGTGCCAGCAGCCCCTATGGTGTAGGGAAGGCTGAAGCTTTCTTT. This sequence encodes CASSPYGVGKAEAFF.

The chain combines TRBV4-1 with TRBJ2-7; D is possibly TRBD2 (6 bases). Trimming shortened V by 4 bases and J by 7 bases, and 20 bases separated the two germline ends. The length of the CDR3 is 15 residues. CDR1 is MGHRA, CDR2 YSYEKL, per germline. CDR3 nucleotide sequence: TGCGCCAGCAGCCCCGCGGGACGGAGCTCAAAGGAGCAGTACTTC. It yields the protein CASSPAGRSSKEQYF.

The CDR3 is CASSLERGRAETQYF. The CDR3 region has the DNA TGCGCCAGCAGCTTGGAGCGGGGTCGGGCGGAGACCCAGTACTTC. The chain links TRBV5-1 to TRBJ2-5; 7 nucleotides match TRBD2. Germline trimming cut 0 bases from V and 5 bases from J; bases unmatched to any gene: 7. The CDR3 has 15 amino acids. The germline V gene encodes CDR1 SGHRS and CDR2 YFSETQ.

The V call is TRBV7-6, the J call TRBJ2-7; D call uncertain. This CDR3 region has 14 residues. Looked up from germline, CDR1 is SGHVS and CDR2 is FNYEAQ. The V gene lost 6 bases and the J gene lost 4 bases, with 16 bases spanning the gap. The CDR3 bases are TGTGCCAGCAGTCCAATGGCGAATGGTTACGAGCAGTACTTC. It encodes CASSPMANGYEQYF.